This entry is about one T cell receptor beta chain. This entry belongs to a study of blood T cell repertoires in COVID-19. Study details: The United States, Italy and Spain were the sources of the acute and convalescent COVID-19 samples. T cells, B-cell-depleted T cells, or PBMCs provided the cDNA or gDNA that served as material.

In the original analysis: Estimation of nucleated cell counts relied on the amplification of reference gene primers. The protocol was immunoSEQ multiplex PCR, while the TCRdb copy is restricted to in-frame clones and leaves out a portion. The V and J calls and clone size were taken over from that table, and D and trimming were inferred from the DNA. Among some 260,000 clones, roughly 84% were seen once, and the ten largest hold around 2.9%. The sequence was collected from a woman aged 18-35 years with acute or convalescent COVID-19. Sequencing was done on a sample of peripheral blood.

The DNA of the CDR3 is TGTGCCAGCAGTGACCAGGGGAATTCACCCCTCCACTTT. As protein: CASSDQGNSPLHF. The rearrangement joins TRBV9 to TRBJ1-6, with D possibly TRBD1 on 6 matching bases. CDR1 and CDR2 from the germline V gene are SGDLS and YYNGEE. V was trimmed by 5 bases and J by 7 bases, leaving 10 bases between them. This CDR3 comprises 13 residues.